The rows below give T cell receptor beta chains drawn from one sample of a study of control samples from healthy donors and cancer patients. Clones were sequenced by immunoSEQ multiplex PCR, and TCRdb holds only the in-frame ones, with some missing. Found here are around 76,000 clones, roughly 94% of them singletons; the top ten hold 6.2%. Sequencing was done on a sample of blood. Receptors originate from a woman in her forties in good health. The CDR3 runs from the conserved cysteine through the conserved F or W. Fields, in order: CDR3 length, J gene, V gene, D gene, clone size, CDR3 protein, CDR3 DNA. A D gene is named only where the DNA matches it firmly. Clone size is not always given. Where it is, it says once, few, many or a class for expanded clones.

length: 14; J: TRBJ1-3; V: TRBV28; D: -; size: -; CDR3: CASSSPGSVDTIYF; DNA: TGTGCCAGCAGTTCCCCGGGGTCGGTCGACACCATATATTTT
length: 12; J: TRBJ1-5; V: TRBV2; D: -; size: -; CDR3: CASSMEDQPQHF; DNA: TGTGCCAGCTCGATGGAGGATCAGCCCCAGCATTTT
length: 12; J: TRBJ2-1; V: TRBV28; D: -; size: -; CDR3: CASTRVRNEQFF; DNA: TGTGCCAGCACTAGGGTCCGCAATGAGCAGTTCTTC
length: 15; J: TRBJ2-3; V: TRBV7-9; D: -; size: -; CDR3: CASSRRGMLTDTQYF; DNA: TGTGCCAGCAGCCGCAGGGGAATGTTAACAGATACGCAGTATTTT
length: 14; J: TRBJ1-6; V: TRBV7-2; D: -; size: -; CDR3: CASSIQGGNSPLHF; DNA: TGTGCCAGCAGCATACAGGGTGGCAATTCACCCCTCCACTTT
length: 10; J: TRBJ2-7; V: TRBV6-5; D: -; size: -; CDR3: CASTRPEQYF; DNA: TGTGCCAGCACCCGGCCCGAGCAGTACTTC
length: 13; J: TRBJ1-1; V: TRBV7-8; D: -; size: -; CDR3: CASSLARGRDAFF; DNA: TGTGCCAGCAGCTTAGCGCGGGGACGGGATGCTTTCTTT
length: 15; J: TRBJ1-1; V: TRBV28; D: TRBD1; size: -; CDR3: CASSASRQGNTEAFF; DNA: TGTGCCAGCAGTGCTTCCCGACAGGGTAACACTGAAGCTTTCTTT
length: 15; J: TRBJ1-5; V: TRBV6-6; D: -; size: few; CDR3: CASLSGSSSNQPQHF; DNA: TGTGCCAGCCTTAGTGGGTCATCGAGCAATCAGCCCCAGCATTTT
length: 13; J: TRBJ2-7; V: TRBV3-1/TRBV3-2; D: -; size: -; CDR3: CASSYGPHYEQYF; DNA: TGTGCCAGCAGCTACGGGCCGCACTACGAGCAGTACTTC
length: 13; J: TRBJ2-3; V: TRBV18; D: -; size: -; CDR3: CASSPTSTDTQYF; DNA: TGTGCCAGCTCACCAACTAGCACAGATACGCAGTATTTT
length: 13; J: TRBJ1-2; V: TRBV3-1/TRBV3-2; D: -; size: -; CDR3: CASTGDANYGYTF; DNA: TGTGCCAGCACGGGGGATGCTAACTATGGCTACACCTTC
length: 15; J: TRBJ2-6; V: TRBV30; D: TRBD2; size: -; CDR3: CAWSRTSGRANVLTF; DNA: TGTGCCTGGAGTCGAACTAGCGGGAGGGCCAACGTCCTGACTTTC
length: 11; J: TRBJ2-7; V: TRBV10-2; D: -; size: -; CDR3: CASRMGNEQYF; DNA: TGCGCCAGCAGGATGGGGAACGAGCAGTACTTC
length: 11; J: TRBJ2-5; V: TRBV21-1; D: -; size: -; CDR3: CASSAGETQYF; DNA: TGTGCCAGCAGCGCAGGGGAGACCCAGTACTTC
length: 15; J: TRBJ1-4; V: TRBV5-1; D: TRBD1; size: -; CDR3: CASSSQGDFNEKLFF; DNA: TGCGCCAGCAGCTCACAGGGGGATTTTAATGAAAAACTGTTTTTT
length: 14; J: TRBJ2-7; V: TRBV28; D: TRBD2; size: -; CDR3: CASITGTRLGEQYF; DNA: TGTGCCAGCATCACCGGGACTAGGCTTGGGGAGCAGTACTTC
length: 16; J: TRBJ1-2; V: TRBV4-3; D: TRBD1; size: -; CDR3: CASSQGRQGTLHGYTF; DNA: TGCGCCAGCAGCCAAGGTAGACAGGGGACGTTGCATGGCTACACCTTC
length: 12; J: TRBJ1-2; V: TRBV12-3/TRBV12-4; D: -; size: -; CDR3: CASSFRDYGYTF; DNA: TGTGCCAGCAGTTTTCGGGACTATGGCTACACCTTC
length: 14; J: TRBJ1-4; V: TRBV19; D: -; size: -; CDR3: CASSTGTTNEKLFF; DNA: TGTGCCAGTAGCACAGGGACAACTAATGAAAAACTGTTTTTT
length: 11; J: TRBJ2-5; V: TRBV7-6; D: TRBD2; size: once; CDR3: CASTPGGTQYF; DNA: TGTGCCAGTACCCCGGGAGGGACCCAGTACTTC
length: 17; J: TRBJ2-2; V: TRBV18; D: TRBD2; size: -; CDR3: CASWGGPGRAESGELFF; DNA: TGTGCCAGCTGGGGGGGACCGGGACGAGCAGAATCCGGGGAGCTGTTTTTT
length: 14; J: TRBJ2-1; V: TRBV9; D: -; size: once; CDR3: CASSVGGRINEQFF; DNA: TGTGCCAGCAGCGTAGGGGGCCGAATAAATGAGCAGTTCTTC
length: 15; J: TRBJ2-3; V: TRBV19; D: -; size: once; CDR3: CASSIAPWATDTQYF; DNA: TGTGCCAGTAGTATAGCCCCCTGGGCCACAGATACGCAGTATTTT
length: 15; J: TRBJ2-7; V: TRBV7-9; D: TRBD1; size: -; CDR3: CASSLRTQGEYEQYF; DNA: TGTGCCAGCAGCCTACGCACACAGGGGGAGTACGAGCAGTACTTC
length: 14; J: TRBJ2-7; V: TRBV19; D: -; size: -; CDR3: CASSIAGLSYEQYF; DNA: TGTGCCAGTAGTATAGCGGGACTCTCCTACGAGCAGTACTTC
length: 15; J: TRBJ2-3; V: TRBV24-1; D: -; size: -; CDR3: CATSDGGAGTDTQYF; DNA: TGTGCCACCAGTGATGGGGGTGCCGGGACGGATACGCAGTATTTT
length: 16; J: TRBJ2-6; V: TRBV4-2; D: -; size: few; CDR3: CASSQGGASGANVLTF; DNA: TGTGCCAGCAGCCAAGGAGGAGCCTCTGGGGCCAACGTCCTGACTTTC
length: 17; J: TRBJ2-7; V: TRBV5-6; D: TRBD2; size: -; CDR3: CASSLAPFGSGVYEQYF; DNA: TGTGCCAGCAGCTTGGCCCCTTTTGGTAGCGGGGTCTACGAGCAGTACTTC
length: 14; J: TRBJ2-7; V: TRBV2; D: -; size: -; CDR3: CASRPRGTDYEQYF; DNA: TGTGCCAGCAGACCTCGGGGGACAGACTACGAGCAGTACTTC
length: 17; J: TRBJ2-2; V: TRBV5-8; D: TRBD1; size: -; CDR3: CASRHGQGGFHTGELFF; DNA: TGTGCCAGCAGGCACGGACAGGGCGGATTTCACACCGGGGAGCTGTTTTTT
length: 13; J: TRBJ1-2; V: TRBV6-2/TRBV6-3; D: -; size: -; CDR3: CASSSYGGGGYTF; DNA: TGTGCCAGCAGCTCCTACGGGGGAGGCGGCTACACCTTC
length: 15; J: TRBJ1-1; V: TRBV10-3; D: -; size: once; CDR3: CAISPIDGMDTEAFF; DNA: TGTGCCATCAGCCCCATAGATGGGATGGACACTGAAGCTTTCTTT
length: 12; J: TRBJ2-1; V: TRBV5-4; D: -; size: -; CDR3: CASSFPVGGQFF; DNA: TGTGCCAGCAGCTTTCCGGTCGGAGGGCAGTTCTTC
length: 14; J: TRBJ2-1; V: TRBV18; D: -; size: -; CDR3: CASSPPGGGNGQFF; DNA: TGTGCCAGCTCACCACCGGGAGGGGGAAACGGACAGTTCTTC
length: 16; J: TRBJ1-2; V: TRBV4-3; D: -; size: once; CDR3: CASSQDFQEAIYGYTF; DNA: TGCGCCAGCAGCCAAGATTTCCAGGAGGCAATCTATGGCTACACCTTC
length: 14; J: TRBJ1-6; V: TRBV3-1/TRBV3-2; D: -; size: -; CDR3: CASSRLQGLPPLHF; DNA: TGTGCCAGCAGCCGTTTGCAGGGACTTCCACCCCTCCACTTT
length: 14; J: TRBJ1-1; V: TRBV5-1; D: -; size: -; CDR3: CASSLNIGGTEAFF; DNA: TGCGCCAGCAGCTTGAATATAGGAGGCACTGAAGCTTTCTTT
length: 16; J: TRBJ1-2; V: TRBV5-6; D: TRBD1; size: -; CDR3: CASSISAGTGRYGYTF; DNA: TGTGCCAGCAGCATCTCAGCCGGGACAGGGCGCTATGGCTACACCTTC
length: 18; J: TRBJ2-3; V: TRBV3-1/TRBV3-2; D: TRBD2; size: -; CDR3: CASSRRLAGRSSTDTQYF; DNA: TGTGCCAGCAGCCGCAGACTAGCGGGGCGCTCTAGCACAGATACGCAGTATTTT
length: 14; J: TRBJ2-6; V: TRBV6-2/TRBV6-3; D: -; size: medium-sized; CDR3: CASSLSSGANVLTF; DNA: TGTGCCAGCAGTCTAAGCTCTGGGGCCAACGTCCTGACTTTC
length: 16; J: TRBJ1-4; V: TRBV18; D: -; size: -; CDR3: CASSIQGMTTNEKLFF; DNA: TGTGCCAGCTCCATACAGGGAATGACGACTAATGAAAAACTGTTTTTT
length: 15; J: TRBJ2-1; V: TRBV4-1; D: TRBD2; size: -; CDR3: CASSQEPWRGNEQFF; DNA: TGCGCCAGCAGCCAAGAGCCCTGGCGGGGGAATGAGCAGTTCTTC
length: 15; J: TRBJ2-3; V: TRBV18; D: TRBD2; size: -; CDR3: CASSWTSGNTDTQYF; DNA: TGTGCCAGCTCTTGGACTAGCGGGAACACAGATACGCAGTATTTT
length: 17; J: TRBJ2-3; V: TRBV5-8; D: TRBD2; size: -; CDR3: CASSVPLAGGRTDTQYF; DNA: TGTGCCAGCAGCGTACCACTAGCGGGGGGACGCACAGATACGCAGTATTTT
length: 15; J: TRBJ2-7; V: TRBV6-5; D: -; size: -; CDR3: CASRANDRPSYEQYF; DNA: TGTGCCAGCAGGGCCAACGATAGACCTAGTTACGAGCAGTACTTC
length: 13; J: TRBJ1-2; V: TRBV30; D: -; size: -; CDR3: CAAPRLGVYGYTF; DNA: TGTGCCGCCCCCCGGTTAGGGGTCTATGGCTACACCTTC
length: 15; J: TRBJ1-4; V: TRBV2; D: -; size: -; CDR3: CASRGSGSANEKLFF; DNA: TGTGCCAGCAGGGGGTCCGGCTCCGCTAATGAAAAACTGTTTTTT
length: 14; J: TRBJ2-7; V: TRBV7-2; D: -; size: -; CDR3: CASSLRLISDEQYF; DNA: TGTGCCAGCAGCTTGCGTCTAATAAGCGACGAGCAGTACTTC
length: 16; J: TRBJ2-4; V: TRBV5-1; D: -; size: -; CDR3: CASSPLIIQAKNIQYF; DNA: TGCGCCAGCAGCCCCCTAATTATACAAGCCAAAAACATTCAGTACTTC
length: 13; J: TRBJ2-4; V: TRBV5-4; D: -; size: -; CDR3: CASSLLGIDIQYF; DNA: TGTGCCAGCAGCTTGCTGGGGATTGACATTCAGTACTTC
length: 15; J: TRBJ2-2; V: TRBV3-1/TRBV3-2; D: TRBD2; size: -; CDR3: CASSPRTSGTGELFF; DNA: TGTGCCAGCAGCCCCCGGACTAGCGGGACCGGGGAGCTGTTTTTT
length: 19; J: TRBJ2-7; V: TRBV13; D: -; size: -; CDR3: CASSLGLETVFTGRKEQYF; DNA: TGTGCCAGCAGCTTAGGCTTAGAGACTGTTTTTACGGGGAGAAAGGAGCAGTACTTC
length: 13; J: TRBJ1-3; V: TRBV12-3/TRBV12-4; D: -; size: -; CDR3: CASRTDSGNTIYF; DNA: TGTGCCAGCCGTACGGACTCTGGAAACACCATATATTTT
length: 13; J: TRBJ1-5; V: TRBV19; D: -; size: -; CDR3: CASSDLSNQPQHF; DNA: TGTGCCAGTAGTGACCTTAGCAATCAGCCCCAGCATTTT
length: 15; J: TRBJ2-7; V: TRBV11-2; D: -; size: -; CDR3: CASSPRRGESYEQYF; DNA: TGTGCCAGCAGCCCTCGCAGGGGGGAGTCCTACGAGCAGTACTTC
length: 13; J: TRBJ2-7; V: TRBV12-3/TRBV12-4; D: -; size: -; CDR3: CASRYTRDYEQYF; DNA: TGTGCCAGCAGGTACACGCGAGACTACGAGCAGTACTTC
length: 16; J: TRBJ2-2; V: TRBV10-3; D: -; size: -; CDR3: CAISVPGERHTGELFF; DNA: TGTGCCATCAGTGTACCGGGAGAACGGCACACCGGGGAGCTGTTTTTT
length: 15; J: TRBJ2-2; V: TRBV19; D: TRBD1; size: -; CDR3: CASIPGQGKTGELFF; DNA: TGTGCCAGTATTCCGGGACAGGGCAAGACCGGGGAGCTGTTTTTT